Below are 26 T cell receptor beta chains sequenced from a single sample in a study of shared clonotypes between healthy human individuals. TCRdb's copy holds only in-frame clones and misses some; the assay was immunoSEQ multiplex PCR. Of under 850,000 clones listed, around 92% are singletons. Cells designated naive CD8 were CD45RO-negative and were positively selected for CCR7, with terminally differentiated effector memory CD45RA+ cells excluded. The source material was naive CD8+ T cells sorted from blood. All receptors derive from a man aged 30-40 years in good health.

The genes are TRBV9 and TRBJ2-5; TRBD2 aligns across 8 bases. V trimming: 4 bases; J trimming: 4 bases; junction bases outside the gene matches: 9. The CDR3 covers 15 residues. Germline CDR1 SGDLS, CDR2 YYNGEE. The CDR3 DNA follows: TGTGCCAGCAGCCCGCCCGGGGGGGCAGGAGAGACCCAGTACTTC. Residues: CASSPPGGAGETQYF.

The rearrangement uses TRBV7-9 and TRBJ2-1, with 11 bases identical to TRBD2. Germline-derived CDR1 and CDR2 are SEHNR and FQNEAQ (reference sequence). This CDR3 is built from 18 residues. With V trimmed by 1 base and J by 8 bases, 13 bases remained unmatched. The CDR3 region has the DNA TGTGCCAGCAGCTTAGTTAGACCCACTAGCGGGAGTAAGGATGAGCAGTTCTTC. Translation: CASSLVRPTSGSKDEQFF.

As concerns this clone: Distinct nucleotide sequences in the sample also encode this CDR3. This chain's CDR3 is CASSPGGEQFF. The DNA for the CDR3 is TGTGCCAGCAGCCCCGGGGGGGAGCAGTTCTTC. The gene calls are TRBV9 and TRBJ2-1; 7 bases map to TRBD2. Germline-derived CDR1 and CDR2 are SGDLS and YYNGEE. The junction had 2 bases not matched to a gene; V was cut back by 4 bases and J by 10 bases. CDR3 length: 11 residues.

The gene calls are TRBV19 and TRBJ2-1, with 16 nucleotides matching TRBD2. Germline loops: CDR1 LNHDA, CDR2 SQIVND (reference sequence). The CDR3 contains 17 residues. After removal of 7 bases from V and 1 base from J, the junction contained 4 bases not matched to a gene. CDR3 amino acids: CASKGGLAGGSYNEQFF. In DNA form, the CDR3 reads TGTGCCAGTAAGGGGGGACTAGCGGGAGGGTCCTACAATGAGCAGTTCTTC. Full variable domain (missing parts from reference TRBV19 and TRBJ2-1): DGGITQSPKYLFRKEGQNVTLSCEQNLNHDAMYWYRQDPGQGLRLIYYSQIVNDFQKGDIAEGYSVSREKKESFPLTVTSAQKNPTAFYLCASKGGLAGGSYNEQFFGPGTRLTVL.

CDR3 sequence: CASLDRWETQYF. The DNA for the CDR3 is TGTGCCAGTCTCGACCGTTGGGAGACCCAGTACTTC. This rearrangement joins TRBV19 to TRBJ2-5; D uncertain. The germline V gene has CDR1 LNHDA and CDR2 SQIVND (reference sequence). The CDR3 length is 12 residues. The ends were cut back, 8 bases at V and 5 bases at J, with 12 bases in the middle.

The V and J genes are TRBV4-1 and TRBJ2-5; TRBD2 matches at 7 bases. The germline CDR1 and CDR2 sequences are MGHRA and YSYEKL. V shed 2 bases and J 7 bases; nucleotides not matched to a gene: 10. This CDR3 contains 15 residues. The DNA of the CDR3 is TGCGCCAGCAGCCAACTAGGTGCGGGAGTGGGGACCCAGTACTTC. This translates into CASSQLGAGVGTQYF.

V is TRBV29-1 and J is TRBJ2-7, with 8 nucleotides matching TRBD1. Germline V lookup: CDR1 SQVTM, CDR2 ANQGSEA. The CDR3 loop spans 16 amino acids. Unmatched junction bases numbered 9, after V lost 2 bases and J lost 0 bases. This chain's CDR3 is CSVEKRGQGASYEQYF. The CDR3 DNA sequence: TGCAGCGTTGAAAAAAGGGGCCAGGGGGCCTCCTACGAGCAGTACTTC.

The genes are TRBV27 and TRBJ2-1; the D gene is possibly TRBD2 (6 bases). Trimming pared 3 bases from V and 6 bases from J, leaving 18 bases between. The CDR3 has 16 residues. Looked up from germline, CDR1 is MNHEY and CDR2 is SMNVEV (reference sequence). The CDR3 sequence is CASSFLLADGPNEQFF. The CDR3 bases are TGTGCCAGCAGTTTCCTACTAGCCGACGGTCCCAATGAGCAGTTCTTC.

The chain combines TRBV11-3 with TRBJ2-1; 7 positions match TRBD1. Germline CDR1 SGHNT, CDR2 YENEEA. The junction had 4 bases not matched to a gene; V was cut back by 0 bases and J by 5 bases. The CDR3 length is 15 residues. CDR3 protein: CASSLEQGSHNEQFF. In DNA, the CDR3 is TGTGCCAGCAGCTTAGAACAGGGGTCCCACAATGAGCAGTTCTTC.

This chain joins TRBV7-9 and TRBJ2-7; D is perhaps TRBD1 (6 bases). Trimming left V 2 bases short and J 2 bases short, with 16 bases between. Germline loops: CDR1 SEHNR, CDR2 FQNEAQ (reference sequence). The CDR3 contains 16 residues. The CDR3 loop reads CASSLRNREKAYEQYF. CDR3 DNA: TGTGCCAGCAGCTTACGGAACAGGGAGAAGGCCTACGAGCAGTACTTC.

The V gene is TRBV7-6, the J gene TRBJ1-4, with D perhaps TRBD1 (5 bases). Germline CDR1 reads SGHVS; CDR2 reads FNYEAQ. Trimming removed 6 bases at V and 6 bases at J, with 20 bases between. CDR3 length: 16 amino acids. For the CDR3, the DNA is TGTGCCAGCAGGACAGAAACACCACGGCCTCATGAAAAACTGTTTTTT. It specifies CASRTETPRPHEKLFF.

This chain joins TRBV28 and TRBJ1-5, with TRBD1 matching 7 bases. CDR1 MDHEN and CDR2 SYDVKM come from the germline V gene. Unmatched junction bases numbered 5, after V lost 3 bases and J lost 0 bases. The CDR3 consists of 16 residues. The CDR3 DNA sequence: TGTGCCAGCAGTTTTCGGGACAGATATAGCAATCAGCCCCAGCATTTT. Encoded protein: CASSFRDRYSNQPQHF.

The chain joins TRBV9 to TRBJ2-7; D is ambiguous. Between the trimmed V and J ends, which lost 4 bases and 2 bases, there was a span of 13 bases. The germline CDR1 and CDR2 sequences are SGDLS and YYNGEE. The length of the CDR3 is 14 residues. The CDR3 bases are TGTGCCAGCAGCTTACAAGGAAGCCCCTACGAGCAGTACTTC. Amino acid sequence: CASSLQGSPYEQYF.

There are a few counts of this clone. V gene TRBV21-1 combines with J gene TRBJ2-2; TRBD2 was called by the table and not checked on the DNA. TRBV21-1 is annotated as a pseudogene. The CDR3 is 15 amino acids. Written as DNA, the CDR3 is TGTGCCAGCAGCAACCGGGACTCGAACACCGGGGAGCTGTTTTTT. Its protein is CASSNRDSNTGELFF.

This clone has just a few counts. CDR3 sequence reads: CASSLFPGAPGNEQFF. CDR3 coding DNA: TGTGCCAGCAGCTTATTTCCGGGGGCGCCGGGCAATGAGCAGTTCTTC. The chain carries TRBV7-9 and TRBJ2-1, with D perhaps being TRBD1 or TRBD2 (6 bases each). Germline-derived CDR1 and CDR2 are SEHNR and FQNEAQ (reference sequence). The length of the CDR3 is 16 residues. Trimming took 2 bases from V and 6 from J, leaving 17 bases between them.

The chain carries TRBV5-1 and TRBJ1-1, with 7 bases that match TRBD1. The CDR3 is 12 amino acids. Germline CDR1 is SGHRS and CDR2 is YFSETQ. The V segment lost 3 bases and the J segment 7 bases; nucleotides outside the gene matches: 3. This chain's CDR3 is CASSWTGVEAFF. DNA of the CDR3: TGCGCCAGCAGCTGGACAGGCGTTGAAGCTTTCTTT.

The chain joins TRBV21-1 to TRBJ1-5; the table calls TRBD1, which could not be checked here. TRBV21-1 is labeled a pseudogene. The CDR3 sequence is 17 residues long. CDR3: CASSHQQTGQGNQPQHF. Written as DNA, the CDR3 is TGTGCCAGCAGCCACCAGCAGACGGGACAGGGTAATCAGCCCCAGCATTTT.

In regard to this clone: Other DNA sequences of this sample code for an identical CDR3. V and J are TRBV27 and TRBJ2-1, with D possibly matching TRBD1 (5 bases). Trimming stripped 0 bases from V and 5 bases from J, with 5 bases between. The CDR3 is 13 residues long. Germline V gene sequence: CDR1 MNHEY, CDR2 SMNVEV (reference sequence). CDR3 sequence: CASSLSRDNEQFF. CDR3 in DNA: TGTGCCAGCAGTTTATCCAGGGACAATGAGCAGTTCTTC.

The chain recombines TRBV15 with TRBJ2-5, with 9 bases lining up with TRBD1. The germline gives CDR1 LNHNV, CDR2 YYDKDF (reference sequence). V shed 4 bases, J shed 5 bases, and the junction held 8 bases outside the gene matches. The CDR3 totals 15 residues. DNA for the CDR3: TGTGCCACCAGCACCCCGGACAGGGGTAGGGAGACCCAGTACTTC. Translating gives CATSTPDRGRETQYF.

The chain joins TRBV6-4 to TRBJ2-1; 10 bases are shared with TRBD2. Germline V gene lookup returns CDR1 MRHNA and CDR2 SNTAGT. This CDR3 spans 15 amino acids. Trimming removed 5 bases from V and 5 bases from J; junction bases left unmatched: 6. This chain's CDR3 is CASSSSGRAHNEQFF. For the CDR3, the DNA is TGTGCCAGCAGTTCCAGCGGGAGGGCCCACAATGAGCAGTTCTTC.

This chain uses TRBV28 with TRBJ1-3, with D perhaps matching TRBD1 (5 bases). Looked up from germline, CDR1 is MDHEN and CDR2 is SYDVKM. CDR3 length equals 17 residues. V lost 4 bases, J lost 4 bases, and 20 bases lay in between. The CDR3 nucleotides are TGTGCCAGCAGTTCGATCTTAGGGGAACTCTCGGGAAACACCATATATTTT. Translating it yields CASSSILGELSGNTIYF.

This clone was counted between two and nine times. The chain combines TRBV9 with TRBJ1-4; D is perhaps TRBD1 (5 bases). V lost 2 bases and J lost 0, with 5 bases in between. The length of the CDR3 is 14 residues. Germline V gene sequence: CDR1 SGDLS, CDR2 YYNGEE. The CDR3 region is CASSVGPTNEKLFF. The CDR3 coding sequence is TGTGCCAGCAGCGTGGGGCCAACTAATGAAAAACTGTTTTTT.

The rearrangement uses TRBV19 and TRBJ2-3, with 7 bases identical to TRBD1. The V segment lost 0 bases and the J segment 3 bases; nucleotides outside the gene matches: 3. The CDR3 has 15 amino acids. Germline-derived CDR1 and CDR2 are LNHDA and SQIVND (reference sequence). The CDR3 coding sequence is TGTGCCAGTAGTATAGACGGGACAGAAACAGATACGCAGTATTTT. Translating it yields CASSIDGTETDTQYF.

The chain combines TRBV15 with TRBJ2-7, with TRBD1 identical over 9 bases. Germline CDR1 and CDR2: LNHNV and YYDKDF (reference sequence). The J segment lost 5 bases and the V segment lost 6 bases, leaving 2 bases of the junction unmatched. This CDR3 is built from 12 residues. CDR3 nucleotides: TGTGCCACCAGGGACAGGGGCCACGAGCAGTACTTC. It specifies CATRDRGHEQYF.

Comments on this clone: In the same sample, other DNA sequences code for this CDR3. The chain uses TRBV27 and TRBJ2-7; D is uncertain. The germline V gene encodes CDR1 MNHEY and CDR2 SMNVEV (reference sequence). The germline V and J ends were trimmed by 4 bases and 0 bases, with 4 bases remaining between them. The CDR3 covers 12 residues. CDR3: CASSSSSYEQYF. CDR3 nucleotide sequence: TGTGCCAGCAGTTCCTCCTCCTACGAGCAGTACTTC.

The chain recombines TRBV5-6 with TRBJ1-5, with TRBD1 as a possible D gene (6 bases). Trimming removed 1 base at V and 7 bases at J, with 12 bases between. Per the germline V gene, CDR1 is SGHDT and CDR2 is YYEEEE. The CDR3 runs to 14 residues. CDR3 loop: CASSLKSGEQPQHF. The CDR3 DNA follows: TGTGCCAGCAGCTTGAAGTCAGGGGAACAGCCCCAGCATTTT.